These T cell receptor beta chains were read from a single sample in a study of shared clonotypes between healthy human individuals. The assay was immunoSEQ multiplex PCR, and TCRdb's table has in-frame clones only and misses some. The repertoire holds some 2,100,000 clones, with approximately 94% as singletons. The specimen sequenced was naive CD8+ T cells from PBMCs. Receptors originate from a man aged 18 to 35 in good health. Some clones in this sample may be carry-over from other donors' samples. CDR3s include the opening cysteine and the closing phenylalanine or tryptophan. The D gene is left open where the match is weak. Expanded clones get a size class; other rows say once, few or many, or leave the size out.

d_gene	v_gene	j_gene	abundance	CDR3aa	CDR3nt
NA	TRBV7-9	TRBJ2-7	NA	CASSERGILDEQYF	TGTGCCAGCAGCGAAAGAGGGATTCTGGACGAGCAGTACTTC
TRBD2	TRBV6-4	TRBJ2-1	NA	CASRKIAGGPGNEQFF	TGTGCCAGCAGAAAGATAGCGGGAGGGCCAGGCAATGAGCAGTTCTTC
NA	TRBV7-9	TRBJ1-3	NA	CASSQGMAGYGNTIYF	TGTGCCAGCAGCCAGGGCATGGCAGGGTACGGAAACACCATATATTTT
NA	TRBV7-9	TRBJ2-2	NA	CASRLGGTGELFF	TGTGCCAGCAGATTAGGCGGGACCGGGGAGCTGTTTTTT
NA	TRBV9	TRBJ2-3	NA	CASSVEGDTQYF	TGTGCCAGCAGCGTGGAGGGGGATACGCAGTATTTT
NA	TRBV11-2	TRBJ1-1	NA	CASSLFIGAGTEAFF	TGTGCCAGCAGCTTATTCATAGGGGCCGGCACTGAAGCTTTCTTT
NA	TRBV25-1	TRBJ1-1	NA	CASSSGGSPEAFF	TGTGCCAGCAGCTCGGGGGGATCGCCTGAAGCTTTCTTT
NA	TRBV7-9	TRBJ2-5	NA	CASSLGGAAGRETQYF	TGTGCCAGCAGCTTAGGGGGGGCCGCAGGGCGGGAGACCCAGTACTTC
NA	TRBV19	TRBJ1-3	NA	CASSALFSGNTIYF	TGTGCCAGTAGTGCCCTTTTCTCTGGAAACACCATATATTTT
NA	TRBV9	TRBJ2-7	few	CASSGRDNSYEQYF	TGTGCCAGCAGCGGTAGGGACAACTCCTACGAGCAGTACTTC
NA	TRBV13	TRBJ1-2	NA	CASSSLSGGPNYGYTF	TGTGCCAGCAGCTCCTTAAGTGGAGGGCCTAACTATGGCTACACCTTC
NA	TRBV27	TRBJ2-7	NA	CASRLGNRISYEQYF	TGTGCCAGCAGATTAGGAAACAGGATCTCCTACGAGCAGTACTTC
TRBD2	TRBV16	TRBJ2-5	NA	CASSSETSGQETQYF	TGTGCCAGCAGTTCGGAGACTAGCGGCCAAGAGACCCAGTACTTC
NA	TRBV6-5	TRBJ1-1	NA	CASSLDRNTEAFF	TGTGCCAGCAGCCTGGACAGGAACACTGAAGCTTTCTTT
TRBD2	TRBV27	TRBJ2-5	NA	CASSMRGEGETQYF	TGTGCCAGCAGTATGCGGGGGGAGGGAGAGACCCAGTACTTC
NA	TRBV5-1	TRBJ2-5	NA	CASSLNWSWETQYF	TGCGCCAGCAGCTTGAATTGGTCATGGGAGACCCAGTACTTC
TRBD1	TRBV11-2	TRBJ1-1	NA	CASSLTGGRVEAFF	TGTGCCAGCAGCCTTACAGGGGGACGCGTTGAAGCTTTCTTT
TRBD1	TRBV27	TRBJ2-5	NA	CASSLAPGTADETQYF	TGTGCCAGCAGTTTAGCTCCCGGGACAGCCGATGAGACCCAGTACTTC
NA	TRBV5-1	TRBJ2-3	NA	CASSFAGFVTDTQYF	TGCGCCAGCAGCTTCGCGGGCTTCGTCACAGATACGCAGTATTTT
TRBD2	TRBV9	TRBJ2-1	NA	CASSPTGTRDNEQFF	TGTGCCAGCAGCCCAACCGGGACTAGGGACAATGAGCAGTTCTTC
NA	TRBV15	TRBJ1-5	NA	CATSRDQRVNQPQHF	TGTGCCACCAGCAGAGATCAGAGGGTGAATCAGCCCCAGCATTTT
NA	TRBV27	TRBJ2-1	NA	CASSFSGPITYNEQFF	TGTGCCAGCAGTTTCTCGGGCCCCATTACCTACAATGAGCAGTTCTTC
TRBD2	TRBV27	TRBJ2-7	NA	CASSFRGGYEQYF	TGTGCCAGCAGTTTTCGGGGAGGGTACGAGCAGTACTTC
NA	TRBV19	TRBJ1-1	NA	CASSILRGDTEAFF	TGTGCCAGTAGTATCCTCAGGGGAGACACTGAAGCTTTCTTT
NA	TRBV5-6	TRBJ2-7	NA	CASSHPSYEQYF	TGTGCCAGCAGCCACCCTTCCTACGAGCAGTACTTC
TRBD1	TRBV4-1	TRBJ1-2	NA	CASSPSGTGGRVGGYTF	TGCGCCAGCAGCCCCTCCGGGACAGGGGGCCGGGTGGGGGGCTACACCTTC
NA	TRBV28	TRBJ1-5	NA	CASSFIQNSNQPQHF	TGTGCCAGCAGTTTTATCCAGAATAGCAATCAGCCCCAGCATTTT
TRBD1	TRBV4-3	TRBJ1-5	NA	CASSQLSPTGDFYSNQPQHF	TGCGCCAGCAGCCAACTCTCTCCGACAGGGGATTTTTATAGCAATCAGCCCCAGCATTTT
TRBD1	TRBV7-8	TRBJ2-7	NA	CASRQGADLYEQYF	TGTGCCAGCCGCCAGGGGGCGGACCTCTACGAGCAGTACTTC
NA	TRBV4-1	TRBJ2-5	NA	CASSQDRRSSETQYF	TGCGCCAGCAGCCAAGATAGGAGGAGTTCCGAGACCCAGTACTTC
TRBD1	TRBV9	TRBJ1-2	NA	CASSERGQGAYGYTF	TGTGCCAGCAGCGAGAGGGGACAGGGGGCCTATGGCTACACCTTC
NA	TRBV28	TRBJ2-7	once	CASRPGSPSYEQYF	TGTGCCAGCAGGCCGGGATCCCCCTCCTACGAGCAGTACTTC
TRBD1	TRBV27	TRBJ2-7	NA	CASSSHPTGQISYEQYF	TGTGCCAGCAGTTCCCACCCTACGGGACAGATCTCCTACGAGCAGTACTTC
NA	TRBV19	TRBJ1-1	NA	CASSISPNTEAFF	TGTGCCAGTAGTATATCCCCGAACACTGAAGCTTTCTTT
NA	TRBV4-1	TRBJ2-5	NA	CASSRGPGEQYF	TGCGCCAGCAGCCGAGGTCCGGGTGAGCAGTACTTC
TRBD2	TRBV7-6	TRBJ2-1	NA	CASSRLDTSGRTSAHNEQFF	TGTGCCAGCAGCCGTCTGGACACTTCCGGCAGGACTAGCGCACACAATGAGCAGTTCTTC
TRBD2	TRBV4-3	TRBJ2-3	NA	CASSQESLAGEADTQYF	TGCGCCAGCAGCCAAGAAAGTCTAGCGGGAGAGGCAGATACGCAGTATTTT
TRBD2	TRBV5-4	TRBJ2-1	NA	CASSPGLAPQSSSYNEQFF	TGTGCCAGCAGCCCCGGACTAGCGCCCCAATCGAGCTCCTACAATGAGCAGTTCTTC
NA	TRBV27	TRBJ2-7	NA	CASRLSLGTFSYEQYF	TGTGCCAGCAGACTTTCTCTGGGGACATTCTCCTACGAGCAGTACTTC
NA	TRBV6-5	TRBJ2-7	NA	CASSYPGREQYF	TGTGCCAGCAGTTACCCAGGGCGGGAGCAGTACTTC
TRBD2	TRBV28	TRBJ2-6	NA	CASERGSGANVLTF	TGTGCCAGCGAGCGGGGCTCTGGGGCCAACGTCCTGACTTTC
NA	TRBV27	TRBJ2-2	NA	CASREGVIGPREELFF	TGTGCCAGCAGGGAGGGCGTGATCGGGCCCCGCGAGGAGCTGTTTTTT
TRBD1	TRBV5-1	TRBJ2-2	NA	CASSLEKRDRDGELFF	TGCGCCAGCAGCTTGGAAAAACGGGACAGGGACGGGGAGCTGTTTTTT
NA	TRBV27	TRBJ2-7	NA	CASSWSETYEQYF	TGTGCCAGCAGTTGGAGCGAGACCTACGAGCAGTACTTC
TRBD2	TRBV2	TRBJ2-1	NA	CASPALAGDVNEQFF	TGTGCCAGCCCCGCCCTAGCGGGAGACGTCAATGAGCAGTTCTTC
TRBD1	TRBV5-1	TRBJ2-5	NA	CASSGGQASRETQYF	TGCGCCAGCAGCGGAGGACAGGCGTCTCGGGAGACCCAGTACTTC